The following is a T cell receptor beta chain sequence with its context. Judged by its sample share, this clonotype qualifies as medium-sized (0.01 to 0.1%). The antigen it binds to is not known. No qualities accompany the bases; no much larger clone lies one base away. This specimen belongs to a study of T cell repertoires in cytomegalovirus infection (dated by TCRdb to the late 2010s). Study-level background: Donor HLA type was relevant to the analysis, because carriage of CMV infection together with the matching HLA type was indicated by public TCR beta signatures.

The CDR3 contains 14 residues, cysteine and phenylalanine counted. Solely the CDR3 DNA is kept, with 42 bases framed from the first base. V is clipped by 0 bases and J by 7 bases, and the sequence between their germline boundaries is 14 bases long. From a lookup of the germline V gene (reference sequence), CDR1 and CDR2 are SGHNT and YYREEE. Here is what the overall study found, with its caveats: In the ex vivo response, HLA-C-restricted CMV-specific TCR beta clonotypes were dominant, and in two of eight donors the single most frequent clonotype came from this HLA-C-restricted group. Carriers of CMV infection plus the relevant HLA type were discriminated by the cumulative frequency of public TCR beta family members in the study cohort and in an independent 352-donor cohort.

For sequencing, an Illumina HiSeq 1500 was employed. Through fastp at Q25 and MiXCR, TCRdb rebuilt clones from the public reads, retaining in-frame beta chains. Each CDR3 protein appears once, grouped with its most common genes and DNA. Present in this sample are around 110,000 distinct CDR3 sequences, over 9% of which were seen just once. The ten largest make up around 29% of the sample. The V gene is TRBV5-4 and the J gene is TRBJ2-7; the D region possibly corresponds to TRBD2 (6 bases align). The material sequenced was PBMCs, sequenced either directly or after in vitro stimulation (not recorded which). The source is a human donor in good health (CMV status not recorded). Some clones in this sample may be carry-over from other donors' samples. The CDR3 in this case is CASSLDRPGREQYF. The nucleotide sequence reads as follows: TGTGCCAGCAGCTTGGATAGGCCGGGGAGGGAGCAGTACTTC.